This TCR beta chain was sequenced for a study of response to subunit inactivated influenza vaccine. This clonotype has just a few counts. TCRdb re-derived calls from the RT-PCR reads in MiXCR, one entry per CDR3 protein. The data show around 570,000 distinct CDR3 sequences, about 11% seen once. J gave up 6 bases and V 0 bases, and 7 bases lay outside the gene matches. This CDR3 has 15 amino acids. From germline, CDR1 is DFQATT and CDR2 SNEGSKA (reference sequence). The sample was also reused in another study, on T cells expressing NK-cell markers. From that second work: Production of TCR beta cDNA relied on 5'RACE template switching with UMIs. Sequenced donors, eight in total, included seven who were HCMV-seropositive and one who was seronegative.

The chain employs TRBV20-1 and TRBJ2-1; 8 bases align to TRBD2. Sequenced here: PBMCs from blood, sampled on the day of vaccination. The clonotype was recovered from a man aged 45-60 years who received an inactivated influenza vaccine. CDR3 amino acids: CSARDASGRSNEQFF. Here the CDR3 DNA reads TGCAGTGCTAGAGATGCCAGCGGGAGAAGCAATGAGCAGTTCTTC.